This TCR beta chain was recorded in a study of control samples from healthy donors and cancer patients. V was clipped by 4 bases and J by 8 bases, with 15 bases between them. This CDR3 comprises 14 residues. The germline V gene has CDR1 LGHDT and CDR2 YNNKEL (reference sequence). Data came from immunoSEQ multiplex PCR; TCRdb stores just in-frame clones and leaves some out. The data hold some 96,000 clones, with about 92% observed a single time. The sequence was obtained from a man aged 18-30 years in good health. Sequenced material: blood. The rearrangement joins TRBV3-1 (or the pseudogene TRBV3-2) to TRBJ1-5; the D gene is possibly TRBD1 (6 bases). CDR3 residues: CASSPRGGSEPQHF. The CDR3 nucleotides read TGTGCCAGCAGCCCAAGGGGGGGCTCTGAGCCCCAGCATTTT.